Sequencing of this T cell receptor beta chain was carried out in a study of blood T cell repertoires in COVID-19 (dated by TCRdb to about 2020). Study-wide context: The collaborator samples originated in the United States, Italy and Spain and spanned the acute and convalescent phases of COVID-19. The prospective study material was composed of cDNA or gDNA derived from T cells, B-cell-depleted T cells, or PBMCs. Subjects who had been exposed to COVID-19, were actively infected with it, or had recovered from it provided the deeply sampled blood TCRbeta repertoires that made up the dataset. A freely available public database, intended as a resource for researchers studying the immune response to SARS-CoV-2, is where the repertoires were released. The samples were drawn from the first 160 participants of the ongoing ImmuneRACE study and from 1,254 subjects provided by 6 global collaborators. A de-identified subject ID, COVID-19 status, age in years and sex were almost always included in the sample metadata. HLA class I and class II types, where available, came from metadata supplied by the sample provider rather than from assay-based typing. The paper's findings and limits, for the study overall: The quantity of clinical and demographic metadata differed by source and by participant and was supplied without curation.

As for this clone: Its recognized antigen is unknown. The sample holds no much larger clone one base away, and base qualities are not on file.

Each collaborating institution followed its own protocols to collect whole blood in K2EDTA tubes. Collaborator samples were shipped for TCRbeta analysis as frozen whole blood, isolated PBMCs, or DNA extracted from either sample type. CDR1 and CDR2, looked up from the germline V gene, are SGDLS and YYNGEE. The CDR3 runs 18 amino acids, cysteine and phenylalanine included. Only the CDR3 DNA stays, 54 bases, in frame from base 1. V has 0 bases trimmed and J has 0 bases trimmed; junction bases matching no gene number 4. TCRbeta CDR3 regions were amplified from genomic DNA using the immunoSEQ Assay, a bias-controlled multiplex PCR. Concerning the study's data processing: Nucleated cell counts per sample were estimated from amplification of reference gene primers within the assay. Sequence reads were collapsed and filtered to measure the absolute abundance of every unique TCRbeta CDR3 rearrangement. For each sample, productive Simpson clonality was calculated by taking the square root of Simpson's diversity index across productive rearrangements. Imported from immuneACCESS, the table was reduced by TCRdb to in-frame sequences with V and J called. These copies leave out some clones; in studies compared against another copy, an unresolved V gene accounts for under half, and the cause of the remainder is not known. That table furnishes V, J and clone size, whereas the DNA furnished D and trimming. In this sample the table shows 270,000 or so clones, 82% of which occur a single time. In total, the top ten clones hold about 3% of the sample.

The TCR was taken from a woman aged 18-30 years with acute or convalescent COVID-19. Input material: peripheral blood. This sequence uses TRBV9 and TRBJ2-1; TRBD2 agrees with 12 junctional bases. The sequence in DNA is TGTGCCAGCAGCGTAGGGCTAGCGGGAGGGAGCTCCTACAATGAGCAGTTCTTC. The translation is CASSVGLAGGSSYNEQFF.